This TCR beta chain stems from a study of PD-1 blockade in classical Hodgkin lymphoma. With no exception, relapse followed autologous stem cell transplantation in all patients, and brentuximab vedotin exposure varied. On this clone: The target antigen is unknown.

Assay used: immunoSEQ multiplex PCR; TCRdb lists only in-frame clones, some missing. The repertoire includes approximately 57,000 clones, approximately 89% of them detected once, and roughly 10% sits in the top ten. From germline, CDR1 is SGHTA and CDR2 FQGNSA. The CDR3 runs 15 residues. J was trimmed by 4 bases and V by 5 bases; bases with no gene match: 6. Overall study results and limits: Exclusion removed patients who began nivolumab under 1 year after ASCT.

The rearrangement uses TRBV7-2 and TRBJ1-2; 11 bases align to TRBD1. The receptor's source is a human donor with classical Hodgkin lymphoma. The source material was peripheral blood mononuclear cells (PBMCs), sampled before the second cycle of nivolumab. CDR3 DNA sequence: TGTGCCAGCAGCCTCTCCGGGACAGGGGGCTATGGCTACACCTTC. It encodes CASSLSGTGGYGYTF.